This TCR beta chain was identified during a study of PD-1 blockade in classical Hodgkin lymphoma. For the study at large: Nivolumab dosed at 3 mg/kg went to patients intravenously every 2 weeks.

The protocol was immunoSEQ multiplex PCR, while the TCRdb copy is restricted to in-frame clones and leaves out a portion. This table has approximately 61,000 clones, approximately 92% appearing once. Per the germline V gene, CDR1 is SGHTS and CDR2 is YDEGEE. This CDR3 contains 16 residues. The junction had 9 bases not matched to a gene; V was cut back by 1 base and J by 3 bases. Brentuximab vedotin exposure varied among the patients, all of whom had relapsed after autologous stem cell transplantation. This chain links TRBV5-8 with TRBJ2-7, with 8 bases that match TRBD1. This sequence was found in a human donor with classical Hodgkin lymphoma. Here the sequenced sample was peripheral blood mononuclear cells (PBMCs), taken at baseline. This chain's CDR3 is CASSLQGAHYVYEQYF. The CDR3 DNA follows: TGTGCCAGCAGCTTGCAGGGGGCACACTACGTCTACGAGCAGTACTTC. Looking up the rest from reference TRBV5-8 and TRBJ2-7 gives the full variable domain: EAGVTQSPTHLIKTRGQQATLRCSPISGHTSVYWYQQALGLGLQFLLWYDEGEERNRGNFPPRFSGRQFPNYSSELNVNALELEDSALYLCASSLQGAHYVYEQYFGPGTRLTVT.